This T cell receptor (beta chain) was documented in a study of T cell repertoires in cytomegalovirus infection. TCRdb processed the reads anew with MiXCR; each CDR3 protein has one entry. Of more than 400,000 distinct CDR3 sequences in the sample, about 25% were seen once. Germline lookup yields CDR1 SGHTA and CDR2 FQGNSA. Trimming removed 6 bases from V and 3 bases from J, with 15 bases in between. This CDR3 region has 14 residues. Many counts were recorded for this clonotype. The clonotype comes from a human donor in good health (CMV status not recorded). Some clones in this sample may be carry-over from other donors' samples. Input material: PBMCs. J is TRBJ2-7 and V is TRBV7-2; maybe TRBD2 (7 bases). DNA of the CDR3: TGTGCCAGCAGTAAGGGGGGGCCACGCTACGAGCAGTACTTC. This codes for CASSKGGPRYEQYF.